The T cell receptor beta chain under discussion was sequenced for a study of molecular identifiers for immune sequencing clone quantification (dated by TCRdb to between 2017 and 2018). Some background on the complete study: In a replicate experiment, RNA from about 21,000 or 97,000 naive CD8 T cells was split into five aliquots, four of which were sequenced. The study was a methods study using CD8 T cells to benchmark molecular-identifier clustering-based TCR repertoire sequencing (MIDCIRS) and TCR RNA copy counting.

Reading from cysteine to phenylalanine, the CDR3 counts 15 amino acids. Just the 45-base CDR3 DNA is kept, in frame starting at base 1. Study-level results and caveats: Approximately 3 recovered TCR RNA copies per cell were obtained by modeling, versus roughly 9.7 by digital PCR, implying a capture efficiency of around 28%. The naive libraries included spiked-in Jurkat TCR RNA (about ten copies' worth), and this Jurkat TCR RNA is not part of the donor repertoire. Highly expanded clone sizes could be underestimated because identical TCR molecules may share a barcode. A single cell's worth of spiked-in Jurkat TCR RNA was reported detectable even among under 1.3 million naive CD8 T cells. In CMV-specific effector cells, clones with more than 20 RNA copies contained over 99% of molecules, whereas in naive cells such clones contained under 1% of molecules. When barcode sub-clustering was not used, chimeric consensus sequences inflated TCR diversity, with chimeras reaching as high as 47%.

Library creation used PCR. Instrument on record: NextSeq 500. Bulk TCR libraries were made following a previously described method, with the TCR primers given in Table S5. Total RNA was purified with the Qiagen AllPrep DNA/RNA kit. Before analysis, reads from multiple sequencing runs of the same library were pooled. The authors processed their data as follows. Only reads with exact TCR constant sequence were kept, trimmed to 150 nt, and grouped by their 12-nt molecular barcodes. Reads in each barcode group were sub-clustered using a 15% Levenshtein threshold, and a quality-weighted consensus sequence was built for each RNA molecule. Non-functional sequences were filtered out, along with any lower-count sequence sitting one edit away from another sequence. Based on fitting two negative binomial distributions, any barcode sub-cluster with under 20% of the maximum read count was discarded. TCRdb took the public reads, trimmed them with fastp at Q25, ran MiXCR for clone calling and kept in-frame beta chains. Entries are consolidated by CDR3 protein sequence, retaining the most common genes and DNA. The V and J calls follow TCRdb's processing rather than the paper's. This sample comprises under 800,000 distinct CDR3 sequences, roughly 23% of them detected only once. 0.78% of the sample is taken by the ten largest.

Libraries of naive CD8 T cells were generated from around 20,000 to 1,000,000 sorted cells, with 10%, 30% or 50% of the purified RNA used. Naive CD8 T cells, defined as CD8+CD4-CCR7+CD45RA+, were FACS-sorted into RLT Plus buffer on a BD FACSAria II. To test detection sensitivity, Jurkat RNA equal to fewer than 13 TCR copies was added to samples of about 20,000-1,000,000 naive CD8 T cells. Enrichment of CD8 T cells was done with RosetteSep CD8+ T Cell Enrichment Cocktail plus Ficoll-Paque, and ACK red cell lysis came afterward. Of note for this clonotype: Its antigen remains undetermined. A much larger clone lies one base from this, so it may be a read error.

The sequence is built from TRBV5-3 and TRBJ2-7; TRBD2 might be the D gene, on 5 matching bases. TRBV5-3 is identified as an open reading frame with a role that is uncertain. Specimen: naive CD8+ T cells from blood, with Jurkat cell RNA spiked in. The sample's cell subset or site label is to be understood as: FACS-sorted CD8+CD4-CCR7+CD45RA+ naive T cells. The TCR was taken from a human donor in good health. Some libraries in this study had Jurkat cell RNA spiked in. CDR3 sequence: CASSLIGIGHYEQYF. The DNA sequence is TGTGCCAGCAGCTTGATCGGGATAGGGCACTACGAGCAGTACTTC.